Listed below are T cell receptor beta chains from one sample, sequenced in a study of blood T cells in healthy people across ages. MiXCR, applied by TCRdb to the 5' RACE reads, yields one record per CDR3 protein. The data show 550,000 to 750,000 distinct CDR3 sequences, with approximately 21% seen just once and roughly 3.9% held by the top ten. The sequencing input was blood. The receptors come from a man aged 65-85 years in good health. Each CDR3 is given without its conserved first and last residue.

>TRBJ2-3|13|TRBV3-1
ASSQGPVTVDAQY
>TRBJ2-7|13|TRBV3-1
ASSQVQTGGFEQY
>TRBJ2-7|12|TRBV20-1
SAIGPSGSYGQY
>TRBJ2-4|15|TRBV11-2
ASSLVGDRGPKNIQY
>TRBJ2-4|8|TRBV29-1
SARGDIQY
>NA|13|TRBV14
ASSQAGTAYNEQF
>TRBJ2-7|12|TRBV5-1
ASSRGVSSYEQY
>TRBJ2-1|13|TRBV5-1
AGSLSGQGLYEQF
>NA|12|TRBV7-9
ASSARSVIDEQF
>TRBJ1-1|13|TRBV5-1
ASSLGPDMRTEAF
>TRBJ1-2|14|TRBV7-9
ASSPVRGAANYGYT
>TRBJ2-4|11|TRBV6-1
ASSGTFTAIQY
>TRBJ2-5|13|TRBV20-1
SAFTGGGFVETHY
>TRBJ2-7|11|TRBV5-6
ASSITSSGEQY
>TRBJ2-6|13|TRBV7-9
ASRDQEFGANVLT
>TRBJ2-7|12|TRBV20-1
SAGDSGAPYEQY
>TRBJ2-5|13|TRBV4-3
ASSQGSTGLETQY
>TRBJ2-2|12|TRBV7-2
ASSWTGVAGELF
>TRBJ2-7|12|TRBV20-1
SASRGQGGYEQY
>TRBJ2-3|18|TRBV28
ASSLTVPGLAGEVADTQY
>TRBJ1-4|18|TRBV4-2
ASSQETSGTAHATNEKLF
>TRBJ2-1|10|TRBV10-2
ASSAVTDEQF
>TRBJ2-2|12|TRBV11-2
ASSLVQGAGELF
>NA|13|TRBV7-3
ASSQTGGGLDEQF